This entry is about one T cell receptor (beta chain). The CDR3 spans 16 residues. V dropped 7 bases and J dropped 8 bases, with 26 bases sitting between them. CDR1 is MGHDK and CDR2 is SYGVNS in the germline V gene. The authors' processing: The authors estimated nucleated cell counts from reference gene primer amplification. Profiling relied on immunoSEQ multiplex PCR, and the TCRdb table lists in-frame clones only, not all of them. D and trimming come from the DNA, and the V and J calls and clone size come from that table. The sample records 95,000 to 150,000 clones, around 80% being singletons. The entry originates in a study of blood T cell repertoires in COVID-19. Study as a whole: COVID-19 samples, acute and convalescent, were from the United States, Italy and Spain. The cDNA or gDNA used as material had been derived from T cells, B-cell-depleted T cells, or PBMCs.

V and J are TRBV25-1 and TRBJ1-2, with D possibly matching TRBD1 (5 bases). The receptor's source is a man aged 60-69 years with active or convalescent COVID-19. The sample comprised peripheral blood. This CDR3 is CASINASGTRPRGYTF. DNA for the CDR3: TGTGCCAGCATTAACGCTTCCGGGACTCGCCCCCGGGGCTACACCTTC.